The T cell receptor (beta chain) described here comes from a study of T cell changes during pregnancy in multiple sclerosis. This clone was detected only once. Only in-frame clones appear in the TCRdb table, and some are missing; sequencing was by immunoSEQ multiplex PCR. The sample holds around 34,000 clones; around nine tenths are singletons and the top ten take approximately 11%. Germline-derived CDR1 and CDR2 are MNHEY and SMNVEV (reference sequence). V shed 0 bases and J shed 9 bases, with 12 bases lying between them. The CDR3 extends over 15 amino acids. This rearrangement joins TRBV27 to TRBJ1-6; D might be TRBD1 (6 bases). The sequencing used CD8+ T cells from peripheral blood mononuclear cells, collected before pregnancy. This TCR came from a female donor with multiple sclerosis, enrolled in a pregnancy study. The chain's CDR3 is CASSLSSRGASPLHF. In DNA, the CDR3 is TGTGCCAGCAGTTTATCGTCGCGGGGGGCTTCACCCCTCCACTTT.